The TCR beta chain under discussion was sequenced for a study of shared clonotypes between healthy human individuals. Donors, without exception, were Caucasian adults residing in Nashville, Tennessee. CD4+ cell separation produced CD45RA+ naive and CD45RA-negative memory subsets. The study's findings and limits: Rarefaction showed sorted-subset sequencing was incomplete despite large depth. Few donors limited the genetic and exposure-history diversity represented.

Worth noting for this clone: Antigen: not known.

The ends lost 1 base at V and 6 bases at J; junction bases unmatched: 5. The germline V gene encodes CDR1 MNHNS and CDR2 SASEGT. There are 15 residues in the CDR3. The data were produced by immunoSEQ multiplex PCR, yet TCRdb's version contains in-frame clones alone and is incomplete. Of roughly 2.2 million clones in the sample, more than 80% were seen once. Sequencing was carried out using naive CD4+ T cells from PBMCs. Subset in this sample: CD45RA+ positively selected. V is TRBV6-1 and J is TRBJ2-3; TRBD1 matches 9 bases. The sequence came from a man aged 18-30 years in good health. Some clones in this sample may be carry-over from other donors' samples. As DNA, the CDR3 is TGTGCCAGCAGTGAAGGGGGGACAGGGCGGGATACGCAGTATTTT. Translated, it gives CASSEGGTGRDTQYF.